In its sample, the clone carrying this T cell receptor beta chain was seen many times. Antigen specificity is unknown. These data come from a study of T cells in Graves' hyperthyroidism and ophthalmopathy. Study-level points and caveats: Ophthalmopathy prediction by the model preceded onset by a median about 6.5 months. Peripheral blood also featured most of the thyroid clonotypes expanded above 0.001.

The V gene end was trimmed by 5 bases and the J gene end by 1 base; junction bases not matched to a gene: 4. The CDR3 has 16 amino acids. Germline loops: CDR1 KGHDR, CDR2 SFDVKD. TCR beta CDR3 region amplification was performed from RNA transcripts. An initial round of RT-PCR targeting the TCR CDR3 relied on the HTBI primer set. TCRdb re-derived calls from the multiplex PCR reads in MiXCR, one entry per CDR3 protein. The profile covers some 350,000 distinct CDR3 sequences, with 12% to 15% appearing a single time and roughly 35% taken by the ten largest. The clonotype originates from a woman between 35 and 50 years old with Graves' ophthalmopathy. V is TRBV24-1 and J is TRBJ2-1; 10 bases are a match to TRBD2. Sequenced material: blood. DNA of the CDR3: TGTGCCACCAGTGCCCAGCGGGGGGGGTCCTACAATGAGCAGTTCTTC. It codes for CATSAQRGGSYNEQFF.